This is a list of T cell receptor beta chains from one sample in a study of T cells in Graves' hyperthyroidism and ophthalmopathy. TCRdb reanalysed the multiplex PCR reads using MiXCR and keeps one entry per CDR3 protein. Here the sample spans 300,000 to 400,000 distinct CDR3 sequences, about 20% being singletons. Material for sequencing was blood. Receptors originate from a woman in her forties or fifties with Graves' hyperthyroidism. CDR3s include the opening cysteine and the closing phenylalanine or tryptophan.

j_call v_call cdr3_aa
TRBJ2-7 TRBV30 CAWSVEGFYEQYF
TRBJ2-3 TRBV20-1 CSASRGGADTQYF
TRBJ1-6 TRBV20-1 CSASSPGWGHSPLHF
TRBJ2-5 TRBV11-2 CASSLELSHQETQYF
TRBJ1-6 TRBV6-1 CASSGQGAGSPLHF
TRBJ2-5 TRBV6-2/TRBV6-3 CASSYSNRQETQYF
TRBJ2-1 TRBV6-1 CASSQIRPSYNEQFF
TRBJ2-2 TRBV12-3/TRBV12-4 CASSLSRGNTGELFF
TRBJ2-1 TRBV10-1 CASSETSYNEQFF
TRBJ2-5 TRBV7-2 CASSAQVQETQYF
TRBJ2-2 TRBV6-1 CASSYASIGELFF
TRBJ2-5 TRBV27 CASSPASGGGDETQYF
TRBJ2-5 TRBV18 CASSPADQETQYF
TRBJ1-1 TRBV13 CASSLNGMNTEAFF
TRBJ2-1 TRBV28 CASSLSTYNEQFF
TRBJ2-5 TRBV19 CASSPYHGETQYF
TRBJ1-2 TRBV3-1 CASSQGPAYGYTF
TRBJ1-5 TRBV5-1 CASSFGGGGEPQHF
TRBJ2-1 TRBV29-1 CSVEDYSGSIDEQLF
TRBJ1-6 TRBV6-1 CASARRDRRNSPLHF
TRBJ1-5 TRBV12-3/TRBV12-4 CASSLDMGQANQPQHF
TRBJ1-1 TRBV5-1 CASSLAAQSTEAFF
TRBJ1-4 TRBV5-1 CASSLEGTEGGKLFF
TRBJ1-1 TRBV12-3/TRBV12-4 CASSQHNRGEAFF
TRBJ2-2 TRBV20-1 CSARRQGVTGELFF
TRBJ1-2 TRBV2 CASSEGAGYGYTF
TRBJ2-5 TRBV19 CATTRDSQETQYF
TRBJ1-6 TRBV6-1 CASKRAYSYNSPLHF
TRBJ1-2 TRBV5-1 CASGGTGTYGYTF
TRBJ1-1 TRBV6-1 CASGLQGEAFF
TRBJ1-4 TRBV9 CASSADGTVGEKLFF
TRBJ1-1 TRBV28 CASMEQGKGPYGAFF
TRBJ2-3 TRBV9 CASSGSHDPTDTQYF
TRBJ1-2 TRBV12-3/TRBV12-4 CASSLGPTPGYGYTF
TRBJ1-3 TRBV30 CAWSPGAGNTIYF
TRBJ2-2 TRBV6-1 CASSEVKRITNTGELFF
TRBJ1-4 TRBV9 CASSVEGQRNEKLFF
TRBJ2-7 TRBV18 CASSRTGGAGEQYF
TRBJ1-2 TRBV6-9 CASSSSTGVGYTF
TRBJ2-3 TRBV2 CASSFGLEDTQYF
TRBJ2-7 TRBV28 CASSLPAAGRRSYEQYF
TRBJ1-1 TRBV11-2 CASSLPGAGTEAFF
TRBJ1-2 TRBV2 CASRAGTGGASYGYTF
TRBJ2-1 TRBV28 CASSTGPPYNEQFF
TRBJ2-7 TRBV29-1 CSVALAGGPSYEQYF
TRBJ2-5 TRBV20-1 CSAKREFGGTQYF
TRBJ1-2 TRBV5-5 CASSLGPDSYGYTF
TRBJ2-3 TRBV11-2 CASTFRGRGTDTQYF
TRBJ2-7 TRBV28 CASSLLGQGEEQYF
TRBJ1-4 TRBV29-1 CSGNRGEKLFF